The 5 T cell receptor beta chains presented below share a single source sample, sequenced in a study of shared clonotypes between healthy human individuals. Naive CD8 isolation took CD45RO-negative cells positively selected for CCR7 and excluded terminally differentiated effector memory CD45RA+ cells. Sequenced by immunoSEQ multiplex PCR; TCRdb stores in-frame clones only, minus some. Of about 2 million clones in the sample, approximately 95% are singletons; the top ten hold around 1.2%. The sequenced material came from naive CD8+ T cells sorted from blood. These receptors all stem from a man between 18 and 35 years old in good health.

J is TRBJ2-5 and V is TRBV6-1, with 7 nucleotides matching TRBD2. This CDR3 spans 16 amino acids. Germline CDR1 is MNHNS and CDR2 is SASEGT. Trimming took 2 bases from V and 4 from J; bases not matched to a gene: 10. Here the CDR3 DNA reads TGTGCCAGCAGTGAAAGTCGGGCGGGAGTGGCAGAGACCCAGTACTTC. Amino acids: CASSESRAGVAETQYF.

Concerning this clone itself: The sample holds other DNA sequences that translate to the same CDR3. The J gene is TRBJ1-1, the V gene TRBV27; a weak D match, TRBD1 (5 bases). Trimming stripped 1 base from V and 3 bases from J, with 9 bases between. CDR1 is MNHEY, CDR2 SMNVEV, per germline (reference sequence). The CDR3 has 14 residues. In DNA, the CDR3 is TGTGCCAGCAGTTTATTGGGGGGAGACACTGAAGCTTTCTTT. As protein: CASSLLGGDTEAFF.

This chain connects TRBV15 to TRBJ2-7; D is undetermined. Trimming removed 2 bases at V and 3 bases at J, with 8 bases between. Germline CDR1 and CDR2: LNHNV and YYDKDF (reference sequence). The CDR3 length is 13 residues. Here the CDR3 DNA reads TGTGCCACCAGCAGAACCGATTACTACGAGCAGTACTTC. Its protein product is CATSRTDYYEQYF.

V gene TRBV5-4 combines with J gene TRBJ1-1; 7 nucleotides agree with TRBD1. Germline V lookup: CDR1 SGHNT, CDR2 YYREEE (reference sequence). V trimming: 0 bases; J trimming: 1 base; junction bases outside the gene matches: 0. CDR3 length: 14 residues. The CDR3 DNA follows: TGTGCCAGCAGCTTGGGGGACAGGAACACTGAAGCTTTCTTT. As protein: CASSLGDRNTEAFF.

The CDR3 nucleotides read TGTGCCAGCAGCTTTCCCGGGACAGGGGTCCAAGAGACCCAGTACTTC. Protein: CASSFPGTGVQETQYF. The V and J genes are TRBV7-9 and TRBJ2-5, with 10 bases lining up with TRBD1. The germline gives CDR1 SEHNR, CDR2 FQNEAQ (reference sequence). This CDR3 contains 16 residues. Trimming cost V 3 bases and J 1 base; bases outside gene matches: 5. The whole variable domain, filled in from reference TRBV7-9 and TRBJ2-5, reads DTGVSQNPRHKITKRGQNVTFRCDPISEHNRLYWYRQTLGQGPEFLTYFQNEAQLEKSRLLSDRFSAERPKGSFSTLEIQRTEQGDSAMYLCASSFPGTGVQETQYFGPGTRLLVL.